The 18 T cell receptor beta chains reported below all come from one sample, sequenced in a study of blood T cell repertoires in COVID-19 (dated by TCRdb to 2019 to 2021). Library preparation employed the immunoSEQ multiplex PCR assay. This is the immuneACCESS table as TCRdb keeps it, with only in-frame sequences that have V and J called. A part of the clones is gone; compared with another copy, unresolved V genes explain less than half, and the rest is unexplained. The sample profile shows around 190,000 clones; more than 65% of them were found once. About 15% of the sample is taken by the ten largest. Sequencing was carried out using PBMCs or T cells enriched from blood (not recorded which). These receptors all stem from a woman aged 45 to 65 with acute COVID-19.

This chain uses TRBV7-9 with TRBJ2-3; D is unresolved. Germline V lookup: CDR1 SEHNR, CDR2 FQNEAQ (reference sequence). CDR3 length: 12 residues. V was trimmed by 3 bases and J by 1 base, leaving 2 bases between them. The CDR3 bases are TGTGCCAGCAGCTTCGGCACAGATACGCAGTATTTT. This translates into CASSFGTDTQYF.

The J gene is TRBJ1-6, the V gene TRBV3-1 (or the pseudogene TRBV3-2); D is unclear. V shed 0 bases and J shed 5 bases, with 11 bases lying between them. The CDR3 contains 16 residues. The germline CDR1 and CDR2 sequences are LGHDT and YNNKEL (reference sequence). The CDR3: CASSQDLTYNNSPLHF. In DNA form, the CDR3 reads TGTGCCAGCAGCCAAGATCTCACATACAATAATTCACCCCTCCACTTT.

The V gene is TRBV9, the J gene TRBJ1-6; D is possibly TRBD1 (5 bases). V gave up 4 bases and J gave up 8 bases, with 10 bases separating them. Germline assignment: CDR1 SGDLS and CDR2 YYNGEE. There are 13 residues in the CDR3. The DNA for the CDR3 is TGTGCCAGCAGCTGGGGCGGGGATTCACCCCTCCACTTT. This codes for CASSWGGDSPLHF.

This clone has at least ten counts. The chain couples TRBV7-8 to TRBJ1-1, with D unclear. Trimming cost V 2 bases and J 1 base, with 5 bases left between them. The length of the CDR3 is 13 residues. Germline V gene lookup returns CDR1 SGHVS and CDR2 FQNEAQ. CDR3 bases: TGTGCCAGCAGCTTAAGACAGAACACTGAAGCTTTCTTT. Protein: CASSLRQNTEAFF.

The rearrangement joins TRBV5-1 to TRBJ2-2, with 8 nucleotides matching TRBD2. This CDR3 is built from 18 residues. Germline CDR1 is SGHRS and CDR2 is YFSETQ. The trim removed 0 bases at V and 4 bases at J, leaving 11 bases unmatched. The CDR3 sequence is CASSLVAGGAPVTGELFF. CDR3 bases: TGCGCCAGCAGCTTGGTTGCCGGGGGGGCCCCGGTCACCGGGGAGCTGTTTTTT. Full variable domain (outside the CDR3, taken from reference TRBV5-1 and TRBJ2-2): KAGVTQTPRYLIKTRGQQVTLSCSPISGHRSVSWYQQTPGQGLQFLFEYFSETQRNKGNFPGRFSGRQFSNSRSEMNVSTLELGDSALYLCASSLVAGGAPVTGELFFGEGSRLTVL.

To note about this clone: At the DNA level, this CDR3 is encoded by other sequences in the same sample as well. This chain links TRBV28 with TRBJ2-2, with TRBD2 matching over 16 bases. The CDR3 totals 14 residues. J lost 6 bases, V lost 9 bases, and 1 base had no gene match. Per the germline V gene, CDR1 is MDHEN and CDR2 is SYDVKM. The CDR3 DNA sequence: TGTGCCAGTGGGACTAGCGGGGGGGCCGGGGAGCTGTTTTTT. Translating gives CASGTSGGAGELFF.

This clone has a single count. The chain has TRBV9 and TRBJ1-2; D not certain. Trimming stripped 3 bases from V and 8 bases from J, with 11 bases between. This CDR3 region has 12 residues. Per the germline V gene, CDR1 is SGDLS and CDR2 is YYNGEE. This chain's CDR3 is CASSASGLGYTF. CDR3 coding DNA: TGTGCCAGCAGCGCCTCCGGACTGGGCTACACCTTC.

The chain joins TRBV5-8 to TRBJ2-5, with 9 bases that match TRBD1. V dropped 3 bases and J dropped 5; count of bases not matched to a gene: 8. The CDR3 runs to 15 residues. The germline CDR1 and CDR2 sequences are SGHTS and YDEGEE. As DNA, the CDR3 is TGTGCCAGCAGCTACAGGGGGCGACGAGAGGAGACCCAGTACTTC. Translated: CASSYRGRREETQYF.

CDR3 sequence (DNA): TGTGCCAGCAGCCGGGGACAGCTCATGAACACTGAAGCTTTCTTT. It translates to CASSRGQLMNTEAFF. The chain recombines TRBV5-8 with TRBJ1-1; 7 bases align to TRBD1. The CDR3 length is 15 residues. CDR1 is SGHTS and CDR2 is YDEGEE in the germline V gene. J was trimmed by 0 bases and V by 4 bases; bases with no gene match: 6.

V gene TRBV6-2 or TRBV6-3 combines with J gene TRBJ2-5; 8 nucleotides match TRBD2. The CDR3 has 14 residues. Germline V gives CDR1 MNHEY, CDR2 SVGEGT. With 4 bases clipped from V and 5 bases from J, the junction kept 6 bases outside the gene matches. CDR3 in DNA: TGTGCCAGCAGTTCCGGGGGGGCCGGGGAGACCCAGTACTTC. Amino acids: CASSSGGAGETQYF.

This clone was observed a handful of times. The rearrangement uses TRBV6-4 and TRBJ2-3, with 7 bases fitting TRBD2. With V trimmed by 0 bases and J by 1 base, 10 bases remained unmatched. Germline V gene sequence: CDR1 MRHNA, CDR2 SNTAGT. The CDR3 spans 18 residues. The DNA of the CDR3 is TGTGCCAGCAGTGACTCGGCTATGTCTGGGGGGGGCACAGATACGCAGTATTTT. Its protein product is CASSDSAMSGGGTDTQYF.

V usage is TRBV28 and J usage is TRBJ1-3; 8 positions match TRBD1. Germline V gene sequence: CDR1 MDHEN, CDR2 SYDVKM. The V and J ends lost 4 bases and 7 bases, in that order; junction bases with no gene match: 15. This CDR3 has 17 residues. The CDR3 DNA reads TGTGCCAGCAGTTCCCCCCAGACAGGGGTAAGGCGGAACACCATATATTTT. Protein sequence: CASSSPQTGVRRNTIYF. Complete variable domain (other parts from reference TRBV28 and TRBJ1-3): DVKVTQSSRYLVKRTGEKVFLECVQDMDHENMFWYRQDPGLGLRLIYFSYDVKMKEKGDIPEGYSVSREKKERFSLILESASTNQTSMYLCASSSPQTGVRRNTIYFGEGSWLTVV.

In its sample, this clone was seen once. CDR3 amino acids: CASSPKGRGNTEAFF. In DNA, the CDR3 is TGTGCCAGTAGTCCAAAGGGGAGGGGCAACACTGAAGCTTTCTTT. The chain employs TRBV19 and TRBJ1-1; possibly TRBD1 for D (5 bases). This CDR3 contains 15 residues. Germline assignment: CDR1 LNHDA and CDR2 SQIVND (reference sequence). The V and J ends lost 5 bases and 2 bases respectively, with 15 bases between them.

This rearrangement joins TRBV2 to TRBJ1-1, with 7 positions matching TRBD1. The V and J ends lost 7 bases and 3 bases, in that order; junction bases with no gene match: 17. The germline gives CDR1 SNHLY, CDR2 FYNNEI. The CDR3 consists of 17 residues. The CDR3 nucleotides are TGTGCCAGCAATGGACAGGAATTCCGGGGAATGGACACTGAAGCTTTCTTT. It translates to CASNGQEFRGMDTEAFF.

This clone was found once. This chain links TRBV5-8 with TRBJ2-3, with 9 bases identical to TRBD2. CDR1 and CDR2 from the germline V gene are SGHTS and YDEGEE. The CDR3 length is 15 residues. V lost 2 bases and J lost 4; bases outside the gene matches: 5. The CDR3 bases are TGTGCCAGCAGCTTTAAAGCGGGGGGCCCAGATACGCAGTATTTT. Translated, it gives CASSFKAGGPDTQYF.

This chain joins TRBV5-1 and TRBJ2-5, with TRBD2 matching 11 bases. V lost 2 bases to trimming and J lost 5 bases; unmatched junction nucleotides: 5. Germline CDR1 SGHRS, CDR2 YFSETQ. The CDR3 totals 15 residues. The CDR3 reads CASSFSGGAEETQYF. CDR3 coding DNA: TGCGCCAGCAGCTTTAGCGGGGGGGCCGAGGAGACCCAGTACTTC.

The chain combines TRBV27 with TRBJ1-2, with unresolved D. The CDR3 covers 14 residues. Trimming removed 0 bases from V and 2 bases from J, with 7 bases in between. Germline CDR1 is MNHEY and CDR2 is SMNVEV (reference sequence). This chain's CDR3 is CASSLSGQNYGYTF. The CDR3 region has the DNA TGTGCCAGCAGTTTATCGGGCCAGAACTATGGCTACACCTTC.

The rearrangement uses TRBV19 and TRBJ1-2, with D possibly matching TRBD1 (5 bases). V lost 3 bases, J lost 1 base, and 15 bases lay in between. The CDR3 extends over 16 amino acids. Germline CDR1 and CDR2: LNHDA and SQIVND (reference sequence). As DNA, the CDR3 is TGTGCCAGTAGTATCTCCACACAGGTGAATAACTATGGCTACACCTTC. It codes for CASSISTQVNNYGYTF.